This T cell receptor (beta chain) was observed in a study of T cell changes during pregnancy in multiple sclerosis. TCRdb's table, derived via immunoSEQ multiplex PCR, lists solely in-frame clones and lacks some. The sample lists hundreds of clones, roughly 50% occurring once. In the case of this clone: Its antigen is currently unknown.

Germline CDR1 is KGHSH and CDR2 is LQKENI. Trimming cost V 3 bases and J 1 base; bases outside gene matches: 2. This CDR3 region has 15 residues. The rearrangement links TRBV18 to TRBJ2-1; 8 nucleotides match TRBD1. Sequencing was performed on cultured CD4+ T cells. This sequence originates from a female patient with multiple sclerosis, enrolled in a pregnancy study. Some clones in this sample may be carry-over from other donors' samples. The CDR3 bases are TGTGCCAGCTCACCTCGACAGGGGTCCTACAATGAGCAGTTCTTC. It is translated as CASSPRQGSYNEQFF.